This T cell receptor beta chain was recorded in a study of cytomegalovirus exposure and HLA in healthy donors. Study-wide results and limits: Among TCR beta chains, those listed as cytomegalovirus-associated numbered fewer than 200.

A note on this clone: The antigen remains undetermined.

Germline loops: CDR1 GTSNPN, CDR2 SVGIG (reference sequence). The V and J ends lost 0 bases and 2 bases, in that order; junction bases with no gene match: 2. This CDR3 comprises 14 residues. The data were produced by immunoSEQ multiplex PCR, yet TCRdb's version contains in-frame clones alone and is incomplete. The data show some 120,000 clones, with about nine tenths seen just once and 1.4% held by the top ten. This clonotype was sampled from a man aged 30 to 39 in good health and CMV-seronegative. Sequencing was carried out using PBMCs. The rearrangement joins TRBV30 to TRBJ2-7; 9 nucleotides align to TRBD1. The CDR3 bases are TGTGCCTGGAGTGTCAGGACAGGGGCCTACGAGCAGTACTTC. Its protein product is CAWSVRTGAYEQYF.